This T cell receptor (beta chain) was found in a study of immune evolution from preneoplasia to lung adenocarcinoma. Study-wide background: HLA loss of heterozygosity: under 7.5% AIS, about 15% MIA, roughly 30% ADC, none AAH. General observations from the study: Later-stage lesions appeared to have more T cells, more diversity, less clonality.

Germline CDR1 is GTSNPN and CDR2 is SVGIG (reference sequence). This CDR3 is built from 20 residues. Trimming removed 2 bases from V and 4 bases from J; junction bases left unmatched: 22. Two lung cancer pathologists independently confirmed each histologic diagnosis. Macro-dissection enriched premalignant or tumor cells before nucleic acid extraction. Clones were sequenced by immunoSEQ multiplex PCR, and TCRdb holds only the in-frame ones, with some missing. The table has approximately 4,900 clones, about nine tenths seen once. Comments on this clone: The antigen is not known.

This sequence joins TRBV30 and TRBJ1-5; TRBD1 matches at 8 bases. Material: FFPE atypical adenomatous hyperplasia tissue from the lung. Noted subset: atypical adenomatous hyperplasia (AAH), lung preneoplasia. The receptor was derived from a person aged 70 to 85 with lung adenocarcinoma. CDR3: CAWSTWAGGVIRDQNQPQHF. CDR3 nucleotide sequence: TGTGCCTGGAGTACCTGGGCAGGGGGCGTCATAAGGGATCAAAATCAGCCCCAGCATTTT.